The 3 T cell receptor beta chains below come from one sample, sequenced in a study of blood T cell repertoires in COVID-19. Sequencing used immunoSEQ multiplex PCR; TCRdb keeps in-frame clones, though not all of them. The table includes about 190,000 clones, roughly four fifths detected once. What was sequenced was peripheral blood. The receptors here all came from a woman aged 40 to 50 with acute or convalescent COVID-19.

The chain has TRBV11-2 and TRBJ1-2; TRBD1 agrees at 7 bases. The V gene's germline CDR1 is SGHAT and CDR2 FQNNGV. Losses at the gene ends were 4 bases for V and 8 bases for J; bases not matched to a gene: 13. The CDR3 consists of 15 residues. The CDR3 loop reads CASSSNRGLAGGYTF. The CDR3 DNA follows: TGTGCCAGCAGCTCAAACAGGGGTCTGGCTGGGGGCTACACCTTC.

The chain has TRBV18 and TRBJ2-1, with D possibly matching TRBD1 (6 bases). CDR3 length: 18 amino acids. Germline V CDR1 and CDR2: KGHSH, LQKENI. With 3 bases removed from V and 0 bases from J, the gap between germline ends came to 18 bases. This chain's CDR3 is CASSPRLGGSFSYNEQFF. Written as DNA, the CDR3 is TGTGCCAGCTCACCTCGCCTTGGGGGCTCCTTCTCCTACAATGAGCAGTTCTTC.

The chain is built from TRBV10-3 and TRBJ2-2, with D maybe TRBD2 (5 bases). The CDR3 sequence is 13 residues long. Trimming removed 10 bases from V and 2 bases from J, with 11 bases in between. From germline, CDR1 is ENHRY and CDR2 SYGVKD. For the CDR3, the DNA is TGTGCCAGAGCGGAGAGAAACACCGGGGAGCTGTTTTTT. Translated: CARAERNTGELFF.